The 4 T cell receptor beta chains in this list originate from one sample, sequenced in a study of T cell responses to AZD1222 COVID-19 vaccine. The method was immunoSEQ multiplex PCR; TCRdb's version includes in-frame clones alone and lacks a portion of them. The table has about 130,000 clones, around 90% seen once. The material sequenced was peripheral blood, taken on day 0 of AZD1222 vaccination. The origin of the receptors is an adult in good health.

The rearrangement uses TRBV28 and TRBJ2-5, with D unclear. From germline, CDR1 is MDHEN and CDR2 SYDVKM. Trimming took off 7 bases at V and 0 bases at J, with 12 bases between the two ends. The CDR3 loop spans 14 amino acids. CDR3 sequence (DNA): TGTGCCAGCACCCCCCCCCGCTACCAAGAGACCCAGTACTTC. Amino acid sequence: CASTPPRYQETQYF.

The chain carries TRBV24-1 and TRBJ2-5, with 7 bases that match TRBD2. The CDR3 length is 15 residues. CDR1 and CDR2 (germline): KGHDR, SFDVKD. V shed 5 bases and J 2 bases; nucleotides not matched to a gene: 7. The CDR3 sequence is CATSGLQGGQETQYF. DNA of the CDR3: TGTGCCACCAGTGGATTGCAGGGAGGGCAAGAGACCCAGTACTTC.

V usage is TRBV9 and J usage is TRBJ1-1; TRBD1 agrees at 8 bases. This CDR3 contains 16 residues. V was pared by 0 bases and J by 6 bases, with 10 bases of the junction left unmatched. CDR1 and CDR2 from the germline V gene are SGDLS and YYNGEE. Here the CDR3 DNA reads TGTGCCAGCAGCGTAGGGGTACAGGGGGGAATCGCTGAAGCTTTCTTT. This sequence encodes CASSVGVQGGIAEAFF.

This sequence joins TRBV6-5 and TRBJ1-3, with 7 bases fitting TRBD1. From germline, CDR1 is MNHEY and CDR2 SVGAGI. Losses at the gene ends were 2 bases for V and 5 bases for J; bases not matched to a gene: 6. This CDR3 has 15 amino acids. This chain's CDR3 is CASSYTSGQRNTIYF. The CDR3 bases are TGTGCCAGCAGTTACACTTCGGGACAGCGAAACACCATATATTTT.